This TCR beta chain was sequenced in a study of blood T cell repertoires in COVID-19. This CDR3 spans 16 amino acids. CDR1 LNHDA and CDR2 SQIVND come from the germline V gene (reference sequence). V was shortened by 4 bases and J by 1 base, with 14 bases between the two germline ends. The method was immunoSEQ multiplex PCR; TCRdb's version includes in-frame clones alone and lacks a portion of them. The sample has 250,000 to 350,000 clones, 70% to 90% seen once. The sequencing sample was made of PBMCs or T cells enriched from blood (not recorded which). This chain uses TRBV19 with TRBJ1-5; D is unclear. The clonotype was recovered from a woman aged 25 to 45 who had recovered from COVID-19. The CDR3 DNA is TGTGCCAGTAGTAGGTCCGGGGAGTTCAGCAATCAGCCCCAGCATTTT. This sequence encodes CASSRSGEFSNQPQHF.